The rows below give T cell receptor beta chains drawn from one sample of a study of spatial heterogeneity in lung cancer. TCRdb reanalysed the 5' RACE reads using MiXCR and keeps one entry per CDR3 protein. The data contain more than 10,000 distinct CDR3 sequences, around 15% of them singletons. The material sequenced was PBMCs, taken at surgery. These receptors originate from a male donor with early-stage non-small cell lung cancer. CDR3s include the opening cysteine and the closing phenylalanine or tryptophan. A D gene is named only where the DNA matches it firmly. Clone size appears in some rows only: once, few, many, or a class for an expanded clone.

j_gene,v_gene,d_gene,abundance,CDR3aa,CDR3nt
TRBJ2-3,TRBV28,TRBD1,once,CASSSSGQGTDTQYF,TGTGCCAGCAGTTCCTCGGGACAGGGTACAGATACGCAGTATTTT
TRBJ2-5,TRBV6-5,TRBD2,NA,CASRVASGGSQETQYF,TGTGCCAGCAGGGTGGCTAGCGGGGGTTCCCAAGAGACCCAGTACTTC
TRBJ2-1,TRBV5-1,TRBD1,once,CASSLQGANEQFF,TGCGCCAGCAGCTTGCAGGGGGCGAATGAGCAGTTCTTC
TRBJ2-5,TRBV20-1,TRBD2,many,CSARELAGPRETQYF,TGCAGTGCTAGAGAATTAGCGGGGCCCCGGGAGACCCAGTACTTC
TRBJ2-3,TRBV20-1,TRBD1,NA,CSARDRGQYTDTQYF,TGCAGTGCTAGAGACAGGGGACAGTACACAGATACGCAGTATTTT
TRBJ2-1,TRBV6-6,NA,NA,CASSRGNEQFF,TGTGCCAGCAGCCGAGGGAACGAGCAGTTCTTC
TRBJ2-7,TRBV5-8,NA,NA,CASSLRGFGGYEQYF,TGTGCCAGCAGCTTGCGGGGGTTTGGAGGCTACGAGCAGTACTTC
TRBJ2-1,TRBV28,TRBD2,NA,CATLLAGVSNEQFF,TGTGCCACCCTACTAGCGGGAGTTAGCAATGAGCAGTTCTTC
TRBJ1-1,TRBV29-1,NA,few,CSVVTNTEAFF,TGCAGCGTTGTTACGAACACTGAAGCTTTCTTT
TRBJ2-7,TRBV7-2,NA,many,CASSPLRGGANEQYF,TGTGCCAGCAGCCCTTTACGTGGGGGGGCCAACGAGCAGTACTTC
TRBJ1-5,TRBV28,NA,few,CASTQDGPQSQHF,TGTGCCAGCACCCAGGACGGGCCCCAGTCCCAGCATTTT
TRBJ2-3,TRBV3-1,TRBD1,few,CASSLLRGPDTQYF,TGTGCCAGCAGCCTCCTAAGGGGGCCAGATACGCAGTATTTT
TRBJ2-2,TRBV6-4,TRBD1,many,CASRPGTGAAGELFF,TGTGCCAGCAGACCAGGCACAGGGGCGGCGGGGGAGCTGTTTTTT
TRBJ2-7,TRBV24-1,NA,few,CATSGNSAYEQYF,TGTGCCACCAGTGGGAACTCAGCCTACGAGCAGTACTTC
TRBJ1-5,TRBV2,TRBD1,few,CASSGTGEVQPQHF,TGTGCCAGCAGCGGGACAGGGGAGGTTCAGCCCCAGCATTTT
TRBJ2-7,TRBV20-1,TRBD2,few,CSARSPGTSGGLSYEQYF,TGCAGTGCTCGAAGCCCCGGGACTAGCGGGGGGCTGTCCTACGAGCAGTACTTC
TRBJ1-1,TRBV7-2,NA,many,CASSSRPLNTEAFF,TGTGCCAGCAGCTCCCGTCCCTTAAACACTGAAGCTTTCTTT
TRBJ2-7,TRBV19,TRBD1,NA,CASSIATGVYEQYF,TGTGCCAGTAGTATCGCAACAGGGGTCTACGAGCAGTACTTC
TRBJ2-2,TRBV5-4,NA,few,CASSRERGGELFF,TGTGCCAGCAGCAGAGAAAGGGGCGGGGAGCTGTTTTTT